This T cell receptor beta chain was identified in a study of T cell responses to AZD1222 COVID-19 vaccine. Overall study: Investigators merged groups given second doses at roughly 4 or roughly 12 weeks.

The repertoire was sequenced with immunoSEQ multiplex PCR; TCRdb's copy has only in-frame clones and lacks some. The sample lists approximately 170,000 clones, 80% to 90% occurring once. The CDR3 has 16 amino acids. The trim removed 7 bases at V and 4 bases at J, leaving 13 bases unmatched. Germline V gives CDR1 MDHEN, CDR2 SYDVKM. Overall study results and limits: CD4 TCRs covered the whole spike, strongest at regions 160-218 and 743-854. Donors skewed white British and female; clonal diversity was possibly underestimated.

With respect to this clone: What it recognizes is unknown.

This clonotype was sampled from an adult in good health. This chain uses TRBV28 with TRBJ1-1; 9 positions match TRBD1. Sequenced here: peripheral blood, sampled on day 0 of AZD1222 vaccination. The CDR3 region is CASTPRGTGLITEAFF. In nucleotides, the CDR3 is TGTGCCAGCACTCCCCGCGGGACAGGGTTGATCACTGAAGCTTTCTTT.